These 22 T cell receptor beta chains originate from one sample sequenced in a study of early T cells in non-severe SARS-CoV-2 infection. TCRdb reanalysed the 5' RACE reads using MiXCR and keeps one entry per CDR3 protein. The table has around 32,000 distinct CDR3 sequences, 5.7% seen once. Specimen: whole blood. Receptors originate from an adult who was a healthcare worker with PCR-confirmed SARS-CoV-2 infection or an uninfected control (not recorded which).

The genes are TRBV20-1 and TRBJ2-7, with 7 bases matching TRBD1. This CDR3 contains 13 residues. From germline, CDR1 is DFQATT and CDR2 SNEGSKA (reference sequence). Losses at the gene ends were 5 bases for V and 5 bases for J; bases not matched to a gene: 9. This CDR3 is CSALQGTLDEQYF. CDR3 nucleotides: TGCAGTGCTCTACAGGGGACCTTGGACGAGCAGTACTTC.

The J gene is TRBJ2-1, the V gene TRBV24-1; 7 bases map to TRBD2. After removal of 2 bases from V and 3 bases from J, the junction contained 6 bases not matched to a gene. The germline V gene has CDR1 KGHDR and CDR2 SFDVKD. The CDR3 runs 16 residues. This CDR3 reads CATSDSSGANYNEQFF. Written as DNA, the CDR3 is TGTGCCACCAGTGATTCCAGCGGGGCCAACTACAATGAGCAGTTCTTC.

This rearrangement joins TRBV6-5 to TRBJ2-3, with no clear D. Per germline, CDR1 MNHEY and CDR2 SVGAGI. Between the trimmed V and J ends, which lost 6 bases and 0 bases, there was a span of 13 bases. The CDR3 is 15 residues long. CDR3 sequence (DNA): TGTGCCAGCAGCCTTTTCGGATCTAGCACAGATACGCAGTATTTT. This translates into CASSLFGSSTDTQYF.

Only a few counts were recorded for this clonotype. This chain joins TRBV29-1 and TRBJ2-1; no clear D gene. This CDR3 comprises 11 residues. Germline V lookup: CDR1 SQVTM, CDR2 ANQGSEA. In DNA form, the CDR3 reads TGCGGAATAACCTCCTACAATGAGCAGTTCTTC. Its translation is CGITSYNEQFF.

This clonotype was picked up many times. V and J are TRBV12-3 or TRBV12-4 and TRBJ2-7; TRBD1 agrees at 7 bases. Trimming removed 6 bases from V and 6 bases from J; junction bases left unmatched: 11. This CDR3 contains 14 residues. For the CDR3, the DNA is TGTGCCAGCAGCCTAGGGGGCTCGGTCTCCGAGCAGTACTTC. This sequence encodes CASSLGGSVSEQYF.

This clonotype was observed many times. The rearrangement joins TRBV15 to TRBJ1-2; TRBD1 matches at 8 bases. Germline V CDR1 and CDR2: LNHNV, YYDKDF (reference sequence). The V segment lost 3 bases and the J segment 2 bases; nucleotides outside the gene matches: 17. The CDR3 is 19 residues long. CDR3 nucleotides: TGTGCCACCAGCAGTATTCACGTAACTTGGACAGGGCTAAACTATGGCTACACCTTC. As protein: CATSSIHVTWTGLNYGYTF.

This clonotype was seen repeatedly, ten times or more. The CDR3 is CASSHPTLTSGGGLDYNEQFF. As DNA, the CDR3 is TGCGCCAGCAGCCACCCCACCCTGACTAGCGGGGGGGGACTAGACTACAATGAGCAGTTCTTC. The chain couples TRBV4-3 to TRBJ2-1; 14 positions match TRBD2. V shed 3 bases and J 3 bases; nucleotides not matched to a gene: 16. CDR1 and CDR2 (germline): LGHNA, YSLEER. The CDR3 length is 21 residues.

This clonotype came up a few times. The J gene is TRBJ2-1, the V gene TRBV6-7; D is perhaps TRBD1 (6 bases). TRBV6-7 is labeled an ORF, and its function is uncertain. The length of the CDR3 is 17 residues. V dropped 9 bases and J dropped 6 bases, with 27 bases sitting between them. The CDR3 bases are TGTGCCAGGCCAAAGGGGGTACCGCCCCCCGGCCGCAATGAGCAGTTCTTC. Its protein product is CARPKGVPPPGRNEQFF.

The table lists this clonotype with a few counts. This chain uses TRBV27 with TRBJ1-1; 10 positions match TRBD1. The trim removed 6 bases at V and 4 bases at J, leaving 5 bases unmatched. The germline gives CDR1 MNHEY, CDR2 SMNVEV (reference sequence). CDR3 length: 14 residues. DNA for the CDR3: TGTGCCAGCAGACACGGACAGGGGGGCACTGAAGCTTTCTTT. Amino acids: CASRHGQGGTEAFF.

This clonotype was seen only a few times. This chain's CDR3 is CASSEQGWSYEQYF. The DNA for the CDR3 is TGTGCCAGCAGCGAGCAGGGGTGGTCCTACGAGCAGTACTTC. The chain recombines TRBV7-8 with TRBJ2-7; TRBD1 is a possible D gene (6 bases). The CDR3 totals 14 residues. The V gene's germline CDR1 is SGHVS and CDR2 FQNEAQ. The V and J ends lost 5 bases and 1 base respectively, with 12 bases between them.

The table lists this clonotype with many counts. The rearrangement links TRBV20-1 to TRBJ2-1; 8 positions match TRBD1. Germline V CDR1 and CDR2: DFQATT, SNEGSKA (reference sequence). CDR3 length equals 11 residues. CDR3 nucleotides: TGCAGGGTGACAGGGGACAATGAGCAGTTCTTC. This codes for CRVTGDNEQFF.

This clonotype was counted many times. V is TRBV5-6 and J is TRBJ2-7, with D unresolved. This CDR3 is 12 amino acids long. The germline CDR1 and CDR2 sequences are SGHDT and YYEEEE. The germline V and J ends were trimmed by 3 bases and 4 bases, with 8 bases remaining between them. As DNA, the CDR3 is TGTGCCAGCAGCTCACTGGGGTACGAGCAGTACTTC. Translating gives CASSSLGYEQYF.

A note on this clonotype: This may be a read error: a much more frequent sequence differs by one nucleotide. The rearrangement uses TRBV27 and TRBJ2-7, with D tentatively TRBD1 (5 bases). The CDR3 loop spans 14 amino acids. Germline lookup yields CDR1 MNHEY and CDR2 SMNVEV (reference sequence). Trimming pared 6 bases from V and 3 bases from J, leaving 15 bases between. The DNA of the CDR3 is TGTGCCAGCAGCATAATAGACAGTAACTACGAGCAGTACTTC. Protein sequence: CASSIIDSNYEQYF.

The chain recombines TRBV7-2 with TRBJ2-3, with no clear D. The V end was cut by 4 bases, the J end by 7 bases, with 12 bases between. CDR1 is SGHTA and CDR2 is FQGNSA in the germline V gene. The length of the CDR3 is 13 residues. In DNA, the CDR3 is TGTGCCAGCAGCTCCCGCTGGGGATATACGCAGTATTTT. Residues: CASSSRWGYTQYF.

This clonotype was counted ten times or more. The gene calls are TRBV12-3 or TRBV12-4 and TRBJ1-1; D is unresolved. Trimming shortened V by 5 bases and J by 4 bases, and 11 bases separated the two germline ends. CDR3 length equals 13 residues. Written as DNA, the CDR3 is TGTGCCAGCAGTCGAGGACGATCCACTGAAGCTTTCTTT. This codes for CASSRGRSTEAFF.

This clonotype was seen ten or more times. The chain carries TRBV11-3 and TRBJ2-1; 8 bases agree with TRBD1. The length of the CDR3 is 16 residues. The germline V gene encodes CDR1 SGHNT and CDR2 YENEEA. Unmatched junction bases numbered 19, after V lost 3 bases and J lost 15 bases. This CDR3 reads CASSFRAGTGSNPVFF. In DNA form, the CDR3 reads TGTGCCAGCAGCTTCAGGGCTGGGACAGGTTCCAACCCGGTGTTCTTC.

This chain links TRBV5-1 with TRBJ2-1; D is unresolved. This CDR3 is 14 amino acids long. The germline V gene has CDR1 SGHRS and CDR2 YFSETQ. Between the trimmed V and J ends, which lost 0 bases and 3 bases, there was a span of 7 bases. The CDR3 DNA reads as TGCGCCAGCAGCTTGGAGCAGTACTACAATGAGCAGTTCTTC. It yields the protein CASSLEQYYNEQFF. The full variable domain, completed using reference TRBV5-1 and TRBJ2-1, is KAGVTQTPRYLIKTRGQQVTLSCSPISGHRSVSWYQQTPGQGLQFLFEYFSETQRNKGNFPGRFSGRQFSNSRSEMNVSTLELGDSALYLCASSLEQYYNEQFFGPGTRLTVL.

This clonotype has ten or more counts. The chain uses TRBV5-5 and TRBJ2-1, with D maybe TRBD1 (5 bases). This CDR3 has 13 residues. Germline CDR1 reads SGHKS; CDR2 reads YYEKEE (reference sequence). V was pared by 2 bases and J by 10 bases, with 13 bases between. In nucleotides, the CDR3 is TGTGCCAGCAGCTTCCTTTACAGGACAGAGCAGTTCTTC. As protein: CASSFLYRTEQFF.

The chain couples TRBV18 to TRBJ2-7; 11 bases align to TRBD2. V lost 3 bases, J lost 7 bases, and 14 bases stayed unmatched. Germline CDR1 KGHSH, CDR2 LQKENI. This CDR3 has 17 amino acids. The CDR3 DNA reads TGTGCCAGCTCACCCCTTCCGACTAGCGGGGTTAGTAGGGAGCAGTACTTC. Protein sequence: CASSPLPTSGVSREQYF.

The rearrangement uses TRBV6-2 or TRBV6-3 and TRBJ2-7; the D is unclear. Germline CDR1 and CDR2: MNHEY and SVGEGT. The V and J ends lost 1 base and 2 bases respectively, with 12 bases between them. The CDR3 has 15 residues. The CDR3 DNA reads TGTGCCAGCAGTTACTTTACGGAACTTACCTACGAGCAGTACTTC. Translating it yields CASSYFTELTYEQYF.

The chain links TRBV7-2 to TRBJ1-2; 7 positions agree with TRBD1. The CDR3 has 15 residues. The ends lost 0 bases at V and 5 bases at J; junction bases unmatched: 6. Germline CDR1 is SGHTA and CDR2 is FQGNSA. As DNA, the CDR3 is TGTGCCAGCAGCTTAGCTCCATTACAGGGGTATGGCTACACCTTC. Protein product: CASSLAPLQGYGYTF.

This clonotype was counted ten times or more. This chain uses TRBV6-5 with TRBJ2-7; 10 bases agree with TRBD1. The CDR3 is 14 residues long. The V and J ends lost 7 bases and 5 bases, in that order; junction bases with no gene match: 8. Germline-derived CDR1 and CDR2 are MNHEY and SVGAGI. CDR3 in amino acids: CASTEDRGVHEQYF. DNA for the CDR3: TGTGCCAGCACCGAGGACAGGGGGGTTCACGAGCAGTACTTC.